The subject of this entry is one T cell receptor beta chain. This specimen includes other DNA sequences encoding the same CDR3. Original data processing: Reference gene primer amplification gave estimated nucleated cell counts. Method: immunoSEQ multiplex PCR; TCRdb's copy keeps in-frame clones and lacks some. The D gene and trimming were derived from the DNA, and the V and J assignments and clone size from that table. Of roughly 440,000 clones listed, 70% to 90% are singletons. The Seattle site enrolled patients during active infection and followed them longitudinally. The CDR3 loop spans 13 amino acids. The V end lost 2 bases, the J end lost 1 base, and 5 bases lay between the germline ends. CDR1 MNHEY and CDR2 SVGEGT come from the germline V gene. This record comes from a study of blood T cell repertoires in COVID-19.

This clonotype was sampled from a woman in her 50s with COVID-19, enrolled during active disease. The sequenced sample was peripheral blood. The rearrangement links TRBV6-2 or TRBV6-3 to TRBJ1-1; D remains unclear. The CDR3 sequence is CASSYTGNTEAFF. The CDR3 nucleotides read TGTGCCAGCAGTTACACTGGGAACACTGAAGCTTTCTTT.